The 21 T cell receptor beta chains reported below all come from one sample, sequenced in a study of T cells in Graves' hyperthyroidism and ophthalmopathy. Regions amplified from RNA transcripts were the TCR beta CDR3 regions. The HTBI primer set was used in a first-round RT-PCR of the TCR CDR3. Via MiXCR, TCRdb re-called the multiplex PCR reads, giving one row per CDR3 protein. This sample yields roughly 570,000 distinct CDR3 sequences, of which 46% are seen a single time; around 8% belongs to the top ten. Specimen: peripheral blood or thyroid tissue (not recorded which). The receptor set was obtained from a woman aged 18-29 years with Graves' hyperthyroidism.

The sample holds a few counts of this clonotype. The genes are TRBV12-5 and TRBJ1-1, with 9 bases that match TRBD1. The CDR3 consists of 16 residues. The ends lost 6 bases at V and 1 base at J; junction bases unmatched: 9. CDR1 is LGHNT, CDR2 FRNRAP, per germline. The CDR3: CASGSTQGAWNTEAFF. CDR3 DNA sequence: TGTGCTAGTGGCTCAACACAGGGGGCCTGGAACACTGAAGCTTTCTTT.

Comment on this clonotype: A clone one base away is much larger, so this may be a read error. The CDR3 ends on some other residue instead of the conserved phenylalanine or tryptophan, so this is likely a read error. J is TRBJ2-2 and V is TRBV12-3 or TRBV12-4; D is uncertain. The CDR3 length is 13 residues. Trimming took off 6 bases at V and 6 bases at J, with 11 bases between the two ends. In DNA form, the CDR3 reads TGTGCCAGCAGACTCCACGACGCCGGGGAGCTGTTTTCT. As protein: CASRLHDAGELFS.

The table lists this clonotype with a count of one. An end of the junction does not agree with germline; a read error may underlie this. This chain uses TRBV10-2 with TRBJ2-7; 8 bases map to TRBD2. Per germline, CDR1 WSHSY and CDR2 SAAADI. This CDR3 spans 14 amino acids. Here the CDR3 reads CASSDTAGEYERYF. The CDR3 coding sequence is TGCGCCAGCAGTGACACAGCGGGAGAGTACGAGCGGTATTTC.

This sequence joins TRBV25-1 and TRBJ2-7; 8 bases line up with TRBD1. CDR1 MGHDK and CDR2 SYGVNS come from the germline V gene. This CDR3 contains 13 residues. Trimming took 4 bases from V and 12 from J; bases not matched to a gene: 11. The DNA for the CDR3 is TGTGCCAGCAGTGCTCCCTGGACAGGGCTAGGGTACTTC. It yields the protein CASSAPWTGLGYF.

V usage is TRBV7-3 and J usage is TRBJ2-2; D is perhaps TRBD2 (5 bases). Trimming removed 2 bases from V and 10 bases from J, with 17 bases in between. CDR3 size: 15 residues. CDR1 is SGHTA, CDR2 FQGTGA, per germline. CDR3 residues: CASSLHGLLIEELFF. CDR3 nucleotide sequence: TGTGCCAGCAGCTTACACGGACTCCTTATTGAGGAGCTGTTTTTT.

In its sample, this clonotype was seen many times. This sequence joins TRBV6-1 and TRBJ1-5; D remains unclear. V gave up 1 base and J gave up 5 bases, with 9 bases separating them. Germline CDR1 and CDR2: MNHNS and SASEGT. The CDR3 is made up of 14 amino acids. The chain's CDR3 is CASSEGYRYQPQHF. The CDR3 DNA reads TGTGCCAGCAGTGAAGGATACAGATATCAGCCCCAGCATTTT.

This clonotype showed up many times. This sequence joins TRBV20-1 and TRBJ2-2, with D possibly matching TRBD1 (6 bases). Trimming left V 5 bases short and J 0 bases short, with 10 bases between. Germline V lookup: CDR1 DFQATT, CDR2 SNEGSKA (reference sequence). This CDR3 has 14 amino acids. CDR3 loop: CSASGTTNTGELFF. CDR3 bases: TGCAGTGCTTCCGGGACAACGAACACCGGGGAGCTGTTTTTT.

V and J are TRBV5-8 and TRBJ2-7; 8 nucleotides match TRBD1. Trimming took 2 bases from V and 6 from J; bases not matched to a gene: 13. The length of the CDR3 is 16 residues. The germline gives CDR1 SGHTS, CDR2 YDEGEE. The DNA of the CDR3 is TGTGCCAGCAGCTTTTTTACCGGACAGGGAGTTCGCGAGCAGTACTTC. Its protein is CASSFFTGQGVREQYF.

V gene TRBV7-8 combines with J gene TRBJ1-5, with D possibly TRBD1 on 5 matching bases. This CDR3 contains 15 residues. Germline CDR1 reads SGHVS; CDR2 reads FQNEAQ. Deletions cut 5 bases from V and 1 base from J, with 12 bases between. This chain's CDR3 is CASSRDGGSNQPQHF. The CDR3 coding sequence is TGTGCCAGCAGCAGGGACGGGGGAAGCAATCAGCCCCAGCATTTT.

This chain joins TRBV7-3 and TRBJ2-7, with D perhaps being TRBD1 or TRBD2 (5 bases each). The CDR3 covers 13 residues. Trimming removed 2 bases at V and 7 bases at J, with 12 bases between. The germline V gene encodes CDR1 SGHTA and CDR2 FQGTGA. The CDR3 DNA reads TGTGCCAGCAGCTTAGGGACCCACAATGAGCAGTACTTC. Amino acid sequence: CASSLGTHNEQYF.

This clonotype was seen ten or more times. This chain joins TRBV6-2 or TRBV6-3 and TRBJ2-7; TRBD2 aligns across 11 bases. Germline values: CDR1 MNHEY, CDR2 SVGEGT. This CDR3 is 15 amino acids long. J gave up 7 bases and V 7 bases, and 12 bases lay outside the gene matches. Here the CDR3 DNA reads TGTGCCAGCACTATAGCGGGAGGGCCCCTTCTGGAGCAGTACTTC. As protein: CASTIAGGPLLEQYF.

This clonotype was found a few times. The V call is TRBV7-3, the J call TRBJ2-5; D possibly corresponds to TRBD2 (6 bases). Deletions cut 5 bases from V and 5 bases from J, with 12 bases between. Germline CDR1 is SGHTA and CDR2 is FQGTGA. The CDR3 is made up of 13 amino acids. CDR3 sequence: CASSPRGLETQYF. The CDR3 nucleotides read TGTGCCAGCAGCCCCCGGGGGTTGGAGACCCAGTACTTC.

This clonotype was picked up many times. V and J are TRBV6-1 and TRBJ1-6; no clear D. V lost 6 bases and J lost 7, with 16 bases in between. The length of the CDR3 is 15 residues. Germline assignment: CDR1 MNHNS and CDR2 SASEGT. The CDR3 reads CASSAGSLINSPLHF. The CDR3 coding sequence is TGTGCCAGCAGCGCCGGGAGTTTAATCAATTCACCCCTCCACTTT.

This clonotype was found many times. The gene calls are TRBV6-6 and TRBJ2-2; D is unresolved. This CDR3 comprises 15 residues. Germline values: CDR1 MNHNY, CDR2 SVGAGI (reference sequence). Trimming removed 5 bases from V and 0 bases from J, with 10 bases in between. CDR3 sequence reads: CASSGVPPNTGELFF. CDR3 DNA: TGTGCCAGCAGTGGGGTCCCACCGAACACCGGGGAGCTGTTTTTT.

This clonotype was observed a single time. The chain recombines TRBV5-1 with TRBJ1-5, with no clear D. Germline-derived CDR1 and CDR2 are SGHRS and YFSETQ. The CDR3 runs 12 residues. The V end lost 3 bases, the J end lost 7 bases, and 8 bases lay between the germline ends. Here the CDR3 reads CASSSMGQPQHF. DNA for the CDR3: TGCGCCAGCAGCTCCATGGGACAGCCCCAGCATTTT.

The chain has TRBV7-3 and TRBJ1-1; D is undetermined. Germline loops: CDR1 SGHTA, CDR2 FQGTGA. V lost 5 bases and J 11 bases, leaving 12 bases between the germline ends. This CDR3 is built from 11 residues. The CDR3 nucleotides read TGTGCCAGCAGCCTCAGTCGGCGGGCTTTCTTT. Translated, it gives CASSLSRRAFF.

The genes are TRBV10-3 and TRBJ1-5; 9 bases align to TRBD1. The germline CDR1 and CDR2 sequences are ENHRY and SYGVKD. The V gene end was trimmed by 2 bases and the J gene end by 5 bases; junction bases not matched to a gene: 1. This CDR3 has 14 amino acids. The CDR3, as DNA: TGTGCCATCAGTGAGGGACAGGGGTATCAGCCCCAGCATTTT. As protein: CAISEGQGYQPQHF.

This clonotype came up many times. This chain uses TRBV3-1 with TRBJ1-1; D is undetermined. The CDR3 totals 13 residues. Germline lookup yields CDR1 LGHDT and CDR2 YNNKEL (reference sequence). Trimming removed 4 bases at V and 1 base at J, with 7 bases between. The CDR3 DNA follows: TGTGCCAGCAGCCCCCTGGAGAACACTGAAGCTTTCTTT. Its protein product is CASSPLENTEAFF.

This sequence joins TRBV2 and TRBJ1-3; D remains ambiguous. V gave up 2 bases and J gave up 4 bases, with 12 bases separating them. Germline lookup yields CDR1 SNHLY and CDR2 FYNNEI. This CDR3 is built from 15 residues. The DNA for the CDR3 is TGTGCCAGCAGTGAACTAGCCGGGGTAGGAAACACCATATATTTT. Translated: CASSELAGVGNTIYF.

This clonotype occurred many times. V and J are TRBV10-3 and TRBJ1-2; D uncertain. The CDR3 runs 13 residues. Germline CDR1 is ENHRY and CDR2 is SYGVKD. With 5 bases removed from V and 1 base from J, the gap between germline ends came to 8 bases. In DNA, the CDR3 is TGTGCCATCAGTTCACACAATAACTATGGCTACACCTTC. Its protein is CAISSHNNYGYTF.

The sample holds one count of this clonotype. The chain couples TRBV10-3 to TRBJ2-3, with 7 bases that match TRBD2. From germline, CDR1 is ENHRY and CDR2 SYGVKD. CDR3 length: 14 residues. The CDR3 DNA reads as TGTGCTAGAGAAGGCGGGAGACCGACAGATACGCAGTATTTT. Translating it yields CAREGGRPTDTQYF.